The present T cell receptor beta chain was sequenced within a study of beta chain features in type 1 diabetes. Trimming took off 5 bases at V and 6 bases at J, with 18 bases between the two ends. This CDR3 is built from 15 residues. The germline V gene encodes CDR1 SGHTA and CDR2 FQGTGA. Concerning this clone: Its antigen is unidentified.

Reverse transcription of all isolated RNA meant that expressed TCRB transcripts were sequenced. Some clones are missing from TCRdb's copy, which holds only in-frame ones; the method was immunoSEQ multiplex PCR. The sample has about 640,000 clones, around 12% seen once. Sorting of CD4+ naive, central memory, regulatory and stem cell-like memory cells was performed via CD45RO/CCR7/CD25/CD127/CD95/CD27. General study points: Shorter TCRB CDR3s, moderately but significantly so, were found in Type 1 diabetes patients in all four CD4+ subsets.

The source of this sequence is a man aged 25 to 40 with type 1 diabetes. Material for sequencing was naive CD4+ T cells from blood. This chain uses TRBV7-3 with TRBJ2-3; D gene ambiguous. CDR3 sequence reads: CASSPRTLGRDTQYF. CDR3 coding DNA: TGTGCCAGCAGCCCCCGGACCCTCGGAAGGGATACGCAGTATTTT.